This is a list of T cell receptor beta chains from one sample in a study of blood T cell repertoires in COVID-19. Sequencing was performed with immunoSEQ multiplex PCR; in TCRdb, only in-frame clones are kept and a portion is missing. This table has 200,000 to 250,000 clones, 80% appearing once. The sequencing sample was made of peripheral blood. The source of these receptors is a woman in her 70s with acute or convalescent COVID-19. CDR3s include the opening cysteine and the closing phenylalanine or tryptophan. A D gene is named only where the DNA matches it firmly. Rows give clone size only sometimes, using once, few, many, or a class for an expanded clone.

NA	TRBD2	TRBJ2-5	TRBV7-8	CASSSRTSLGGETQYF	TGTGCCAGCAGCTCACGGACTAGTTTGGGGGGGGAGACCCAGTACTTC
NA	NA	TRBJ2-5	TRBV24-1	CATSLSGAGNQETQYF	TGTGCCACCAGTTTATCTGGGGCAGGGAATCAAGAGACCCAGTACTTC
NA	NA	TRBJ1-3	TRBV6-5	CASEGGTASGNTIYF	TGTGCCAGCGAAGGGGGAACTGCCTCTGGAAACACCATATATTTT
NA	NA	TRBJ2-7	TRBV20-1	CSARDTYEQYF	TGCAGTGCTAGAGACACTTACGAGCAGTACTTC
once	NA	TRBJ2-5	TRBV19	CASSSGTTKTQYF	TGTGCCAGTAGTTCCGGGACAACTAAGACCCAGTACTTC
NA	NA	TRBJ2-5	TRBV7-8	CASSLGRGETQYF	TGTGCCAGCAGCTTGGGTCGGGGGGAGACCCAGTACTTC
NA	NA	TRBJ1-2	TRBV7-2	CASSSDTYGYTF	TGTGCCAGCAGCTCGGACACTTATGGCTACACCTTC
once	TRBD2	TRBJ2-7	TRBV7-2	CASSLSSSGGGYEQYF	TGTGCCAGCAGCTTAAGTTCTAGCGGGGGCGGTTACGAGCAGTACTTC
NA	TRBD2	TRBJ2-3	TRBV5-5	CASSIWTSGGRITDTQYF	TGTGCCAGCAGCATCTGGACTAGCGGGGGGCGGATCACAGATACGCAGTATTTT
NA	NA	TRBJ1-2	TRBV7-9	CASSPDSGRYGYTF	TGTGCCAGCAGCCCAGACAGTGGAAGGTATGGCTACACCTTC
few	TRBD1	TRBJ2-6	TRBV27	CASSLTGGWANVLTF	TGTGCCAGCAGTTTAACAGGGGGCTGGGCCAACGTCCTGACTTTC
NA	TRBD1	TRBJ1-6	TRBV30	CAWSLKSGDRGSPLHF	TGTGCCTGGAGTCTCAAGTCGGGGGACAGGGGTTCACCCCTCCACTTT
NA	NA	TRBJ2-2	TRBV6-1	CASSDGQGRELFF	TGTGCCAGCAGTGATGGGCAGGGCAGGGAGCTGTTTTTT
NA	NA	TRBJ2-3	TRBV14	CASSYTDTQYF	TGTGCCAGCAGTTATACAGATACGCAGTATTTT
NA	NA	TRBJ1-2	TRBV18	CASSYGADYGYTF	TGTGCCAGCTCATATGGGGCGGACTATGGCTACACCTTC
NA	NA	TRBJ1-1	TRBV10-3	CAISELMNTEAFF	TGTGCCATCAGTGAGCTAATGAACACTGAAGCTTTCTTT
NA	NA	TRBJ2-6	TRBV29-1	CSVYVSGANVLTF	TGCAGCGTCTATGTCTCTGGGGCCAACGTCCTGACTTTC
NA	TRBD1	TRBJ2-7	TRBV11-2	CASSSLHLRDRAYEQYF	TGTGCCAGCAGCTCGTTGCATCTCCGGGACAGGGCCTACGAGCAGTACTTC
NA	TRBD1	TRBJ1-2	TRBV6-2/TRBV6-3	CASSYSGTGGYGGYTF	TGTGCCAGCAGTTACTCGGGGACAGGGGGCTACGGTGGCTACACCTTC
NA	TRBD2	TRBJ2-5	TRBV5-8	CASSLRGGDQETQYF	TGTGCCAGCAGCTTGCGGGGGGGCGATCAAGAGACCCAGTACTTC
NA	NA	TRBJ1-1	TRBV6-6	CASRPDGQSSEAFF	TGTGCCAGCAGACCCGACGGACAGAGCTCTGAAGCTTTCTTT
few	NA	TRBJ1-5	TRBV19	CASSKQARQPQHF	TGTGCCAGTAGTAAGCAGGCCAGGCAGCCCCAGCATTTT
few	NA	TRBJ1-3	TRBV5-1	CASRPATGSGNTIYF	TGCGCCAGCAGACCTGCCACGGGGTCCGGAAACACCATATATTTT
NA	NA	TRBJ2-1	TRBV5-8	CASRPYSEQFF	TGTGCCAGCAGACCATACAGTGAGCAGTTCTTC